Below are 2 T cell receptor beta chains sequenced from a single sample in a study of T cell repertoires in cytomegalovirus infection. TCRdb processed the reads anew with MiXCR; each CDR3 protein has one entry. The data contain 300,000 or so distinct CDR3 sequences, around 10% of them singletons. The sequenced material came from PBMCs. The receptor set was obtained from a human donor in good health (CMV status not recorded). Some clones in this sample may be carry-over from other donors' samples.

The chain recombines TRBV3-1 with TRBJ1-1; D remains unclear. This CDR3 region has 14 residues. The ends were cut back, 1 base at V and 5 bases at J, with 11 bases in the middle. Germline V gene data show CDR1 as LGHDT and CDR2 as YNNKEL (reference sequence). DNA of the CDR3: TGTGCCAGCAGCCAAGTTCCAGGAGAAACTGAAGCTTTCTTT. Residues: CASSQVPGETEAFF.

The table lists this clonotype with many counts. This chain joins TRBV5-5 and TRBJ1-1, with a possible D match to TRBD1 (6 bases). The CDR3 extends over 16 amino acids. Looked up from germline, CDR1 is SGHKS and CDR2 is YYEKEE (reference sequence). V lost 4 bases and J 4 bases, leaving 20 bases between the germline ends. CDR3 nucleotides: TGTGCCAGCAGCAGAGATCCGGGGGGCTGGGGCACTGAAGCTTTCTTT. Translation: CASSRDPGGWGTEAFF. Full variable domain (outside the CDR3, taken from reference TRBV5-5 and TRBJ1-1): DAGVTQSPTHLIKTRGQQVTLRCSPISGHKSVSWYQQVLGQGPQFIFQYYEKEERGRGNFPDRFSARQFPNYSSELNVNALLLGDSALYLCASSRDPGGWGTEAFFGQGTRLTVV.